The 25 T cell receptor beta chains reported below all come from one sample, sequenced in a study of shared clonotypes between healthy human individuals. Produced via immunoSEQ multiplex PCR; TCRdb's table is partial and in-frame only. Of about 2.4 million clones listed, 93% are singletons. Sequenced material: naive CD4+ T cells from PBMCs. Subset defined: CD45RA+ positively selected. The receptors originated from a young man in good health. Some clones in this sample may be carry-over from other donors' samples.

The CDR3 sequence is CASSSPTVTYEQYF. The CDR3 nucleotides are TGTGCCAGCAGTTCTCCGACTGTAACCTACGAGCAGTACTTC. The chain is built from TRBV6-6 and TRBJ2-7; D remains ambiguous. Germline V CDR1 and CDR2: MNHNY, SVGAGI (reference sequence). The CDR3 consists of 14 residues. V gave up 4 bases and J gave up 2 bases, with 12 bases separating them.

The V call is TRBV4-2, the J call TRBJ2-7; TRBD1 matches 11 bases. This CDR3 comprises 15 residues. Losses at the gene ends were 4 bases for V and 2 bases for J; bases not matched to a gene: 4. Germline V gene lookup returns CDR1 LGHNA and CDR2 YNFKEQ. The CDR3 sequence: CASSPPGQGAYEQYF. In DNA form, the CDR3 reads TGTGCCAGCAGCCCCCCGGGACAGGGGGCCTACGAGCAGTACTTC.

This clone was observed a single time. This chain uses TRBV5-1 with TRBJ2-3, with D possibly being TRBD2 (5 bases). The V gene's germline CDR1 is SGHRS and CDR2 YFSETQ. This CDR3 comprises 15 residues. The ends were cut back, 0 bases at V and 4 bases at J, with 12 bases in the middle. The CDR3 loop is CASSLAGTVPDTQYF. DNA for the CDR3: TGCGCCAGCAGCTTGGCGGGAACGGTACCAGATACGCAGTATTTT.

As to this clone: In the same sample, other DNA sequences code for this CDR3. This chain uses TRBV6-5 with TRBJ2-7, with D possibly matching TRBD2 (6 bases). CDR3 length: 15 residues. Germline V lookup: CDR1 MNHEY, CDR2 SVGAGI. Trimming left V 0 bases short and J 1 base short, with 10 bases between. The CDR3 coding sequence is TGTGCCAGCAGTTACTCTAGCGGCGGTTCCTACGAGCAGTACTTC. Translation gives CASSYSSGGSYEQYF.

The chain carries TRBV15 and TRBJ2-2, with TRBD1 as a possible D gene (6 bases). The CDR3 length is 16 residues. The V gene lost 0 bases and the J gene lost 7 bases, with 15 bases spanning the gap. Germline CDR1 is LNHNV and CDR2 is YYDKDF (reference sequence). DNA of the CDR3: TGTGCCACCAGCAGAGACTCTTACAGGGCGGTCGGGGAGCTGTTTTTT. Amino acid sequence: CATSRDSYRAVGELFF.

The chain combines TRBV6-1 with TRBJ1-6; the D gene is possibly TRBD1 (5 bases). V shed 3 bases and J shed 5 bases, with 11 bases lying between them. Germline loops: CDR1 MNHNS, CDR2 SASEGT. The CDR3 sequence is 15 residues long. The CDR3 loop is CASSDGGKNNSPLHF. The CDR3, as DNA: TGTGCCAGCAGTGACGGGGGAAAGAATAATTCACCCCTCCACTTT.

V usage is TRBV7-2 and J usage is TRBJ2-7, with TRBD2 matching over 11 bases. The germline V gene encodes CDR1 SGHTA and CDR2 FQGNSA. V lost 1 base, J lost 4 bases, and 6 bases stayed unmatched. This CDR3 is built from 16 residues. CDR3 sequence: CASSLVVAGGPYEQYF. CDR3 nucleotides: TGTGCCAGCAGCTTAGTGGTAGCGGGAGGGCCTTACGAGCAGTACTTC.

V gene TRBV5-1 combines with J gene TRBJ2-7; 8 bases map to TRBD1. The CDR3 spans 15 residues. The V gene end was trimmed by 2 bases and the J gene end by 7 bases; junction bases not matched to a gene: 11. Per germline, CDR1 SGHRS and CDR2 YFSETQ. In DNA, the CDR3 is TGCGCCAGCAGCTTAGGGACAGGAGATTCTACGGAGCAGTACTTC. Amino acid sequence: CASSLGTGDSTEQYF.

The rearrangement joins TRBV30 to TRBJ1-5, with D maybe TRBD1 (5 bases). V dropped 1 base and J dropped 2 bases, with 18 bases sitting between them. The CDR3 is 17 amino acids. The germline V gene has CDR1 GTSNPN and CDR2 SVGIG (reference sequence). The CDR3 loop is CAWSGGSGLGGNQPQHF. CDR3 nucleotides: TGTGCCTGGAGTGGAGGATCTGGACTGGGGGGCAATCAGCCCCAGCATTTT.

In its sample, this clone was seen a few times. V and J are TRBV7-9 and TRBJ1-1; D gene unclear. The CDR3 totals 11 residues. In germline, CDR1 is SEHNR, CDR2 FQNEAQ (reference sequence). V was shortened by 5 bases and J by 8 bases, with 9 bases between the two germline ends. CDR3 bases: TGTGCCAGCAGCCCTCTAACGGAAGCTTTCTTT. Encoded protein: CASSPLTEAFF. Drawing the rest from reference TRBV7-9 and TRBJ1-1, the complete variable domain is DTGVSQNPRHKITKRGQNVTFRCDPISEHNRLYWYRQTLGQGPEFLTYFQNEAQLEKSRLLSDRFSAERPKGSFSTLEIQRTEQGDSAMYLCASSPLTEAFFGQGTRLTVV.

DNA for the CDR3: TGTGCCAGCAGCCAAACGAGTTCGTGGGGAGAGACCCAGTACTTC. It is translated as CASSQTSSWGETQYF. The chain is built from TRBV7-6 and TRBJ2-5; no definite D call. This CDR3 comprises 15 residues. Per the germline V gene, CDR1 is SGHVS and CDR2 is FNYEAQ. Trimming removed 5 bases at V and 4 bases at J, with 17 bases between.

This clone was seen a single time. This chain uses TRBV14 with TRBJ2-1; D not certain. Germline V gene sequence: CDR1 SGHDN, CDR2 FVKESK. Trimming removed 1 base from V and 14 bases from J, with 15 bases in between. The CDR3 consists of 13 residues. The CDR3 DNA sequence: TGTGCCAGCAGCCAAGCGCCGGCTCCCCGAAAGTTCTTC. Translation: CASSQAPAPRKFF.

The J gene is TRBJ2-6, the V gene TRBV5-4; no reliable D call. This CDR3 region has 15 residues. Germline V gene data show CDR1 as SGHNT and CDR2 as YYREEE (reference sequence). Trimming left V 0 bases short and J 2 bases short, with 6 bases between. The CDR3, as DNA: TGTGCCAGCAGCTTGGTGGTAGCTGGGGCCAACGTCCTGACTTTC. Translated: CASSLVVAGANVLTF.

The chain's CDR3 is CASSPIGTTPNYGYTF. The CDR3 nucleotides read TGTGCCAGCAGCCCCATCGGGACCACCCCAAACTATGGCTACACCTTC. The chain links TRBV5-4 to TRBJ1-2; TRBD1 might be the D (5 bases). V was shortened by 4 bases and J by 2 bases, with 18 bases between the two germline ends. CDR3 size: 16 residues. Germline V gene lookup returns CDR1 SGHNT and CDR2 YYREEE (reference sequence).

The chain joins TRBV15 to TRBJ2-1; D is perhaps TRBD1 (6 bases). Germline V CDR1 and CDR2: LNHNV, YYDKDF (reference sequence). There are 14 residues in the CDR3. V was shortened by 3 bases and J by 10 bases, with 16 bases between the two germline ends. This chain's CDR3 is CATSRRRDTGEQFF. CDR3 nucleotide sequence: TGTGCCACCAGCAGGCGCCGGGACACAGGGGAGCAGTTCTTC.

The chain is built from TRBV29-1 and TRBJ2-5, with no clear D. Trimming pared 8 bases from V and 1 base from J, leaving 11 bases between. This CDR3 is built from 12 residues. Germline CDR1 is SQVTM and CDR2 is ANQGSEA. This chain's CDR3 is CSTSAFQETQYF. The CDR3 nucleotides are TGCAGCACGTCAGCGTTCCAAGAGACCCAGTACTTC.

This chain joins TRBV2 and TRBJ2-3; the D is unclear. The CDR3 length is 12 residues. Per germline, CDR1 SNHLY and CDR2 FYNNEI. The V end lost 7 bases, the J end lost 0 bases, and 5 bases lay between the germline ends. The CDR3 loop reads CASTYSTDTQYF. DNA of the CDR3: TGTGCCAGCACGTACAGCACAGATACGCAGTATTTT. Using reference TRBV2 and TRBJ2-3 for the parts outside the CDR3, the full variable domain is EPEVTQTPSHQVTQMGQEVILRCVPISNHLYFYWYRQILGQKVEFLVSFYNNEISEKSEIFDDQFSVERPDGSNFTLKIRSTKLEDSAMYFCASTYSTDTQYFGPGTRLTVL.

This chain joins TRBV10-3 and TRBJ2-2; 9 bases are a match to TRBD2. CDR1 and CDR2 (germline): ENHRY, SYGVKD. CDR3 length: 14 amino acids. J gave up 8 bases and V 7 bases, and 8 bases lay outside the gene matches. This CDR3 is CAITASGELGELFF. CDR3 coding DNA: TGTGCCATCACGGCTAGCGGGGAGCTTGGGGAGCTGTTTTTT.

The rearrangement uses TRBV28 and TRBJ2-6; no clear D. This CDR3 has 15 amino acids. Germline CDR1 is MDHEN and CDR2 is SYDVKM. V was cut by 6 bases and J by 2 bases, with 11 bases left in between. The chain's CDR3 is CASSTTATGANVLTF. The CDR3 DNA reads TGTGCCAGCAGCACCACAGCAACTGGGGCCAACGTCCTGACTTTC.

This chain uses TRBV9 with TRBJ2-7; tentative D call: TRBD2 (5 bases). Per the germline V gene, CDR1 is SGDLS and CDR2 is YYNGEE. The CDR3 loop spans 14 amino acids. Trimming took 2 bases from V and 2 from J, leaving 11 bases between them. The CDR3 region has the DNA TGTGCCAGCAGCGTTGCGGGTTACACCTACGAGCAGTACTTC. Its protein product is CASSVAGYTYEQYF.

CDR3 bases: TGTGCCAGCAGTGACCCCGGGAACCCGGACGTGCGCTACACCTTC. This gives the protein CASSDPGNPDVRYTF. This chain uses TRBV6-1 with TRBJ1-2; unclear D gene. This CDR3 contains 15 residues. Trimming left V 3 bases short and J 9 bases short, with 20 bases between. CDR1 is MNHNS, CDR2 SASEGT, per germline.

The chain is built from TRBV27 and TRBJ2-7; tentative D call: TRBD2 (5 bases). The CDR3 is made up of 13 amino acids. Germline CDR1 reads MNHEY; CDR2 reads SMNVEV (reference sequence). Trimming left V 7 bases short and J 1 base short, with 11 bases between. CDR3 region: CASTSTTSYEQYF. In nucleotides, the CDR3 is TGTGCCAGCACCTCGACTACTTCCTACGAGCAGTACTTC.

The chain is built from TRBV4-3 and TRBJ2-1, with D hard to call. Trimming removed 0 bases from V and 0 bases from J, with 9 bases in between. This CDR3 contains 16 residues. Germline-derived CDR1 and CDR2 are LGHNA and YSLEER. CDR3 sequence reads: CASSQDGTYSYNEQFF. The CDR3, as DNA: TGCGCCAGCAGCCAAGATGGTACCTACTCCTACAATGAGCAGTTCTTC.

The gene calls are TRBV5-1 and TRBJ2-2; 7 nucleotides agree with TRBD2. With V trimmed by 2 bases and J by 1 base, 5 bases remained unmatched. The CDR3 has 16 amino acids. Looked up from germline, CDR1 is SGHRS and CDR2 is YFSETQ. The CDR3 coding sequence is TGCGCCAGCAGCTTTCCGATAGCGGGGAACACCGGGGAGCTGTTTTTT. Its protein is CASSFPIAGNTGELFF.

The chain carries TRBV2 and TRBJ2-3, with TRBD1 matching 7 bases. After removal of 7 bases from V and 6 bases from J, the junction contained 7 bases not matched to a gene. Germline loops: CDR1 SNHLY, CDR2 FYNNEI. This CDR3 spans 13 amino acids. CDR3 nucleotides: TGTGCCAGCACTCCTCAGGGGGTGGATACGCAGTATTTT. Amino acids: CASTPQGVDTQYF.